This T cell receptor beta chain was sequenced during a study of cytomegalovirus exposure and HLA in healthy donors. Regarding the study as a whole: In the 130 or so validation repertoires, a later analysis found that first-cohort TCR clusters tended to co-occur. Cytomegalovirus association was assigned to about 180 TCR beta chains. With high specificity and sensitivity, the classifier reportedly diagnosed cytomegalovirus status. In vitro checks showed that a few CMV-associated chains really do target CMV antigens.

Measured with immunoSEQ multiplex PCR; TCRdb has only the in-frame clones, and not every one. The data contain about 240,000 clones, around nine tenths of them singletons. The CDR3 runs 13 residues. In germline, CDR1 is LNHDA, CDR2 SQIVND (reference sequence). V was cut by 3 bases and J by 8 bases, with 11 bases left in between. This clone was found once. The antigen is not known. The sequencing sample was made of PBMCs. The V and J genes are TRBV19 and TRBJ2-4; possibly TRBD2 for D (6 bases). This TCR derives from a man aged 18 to 29 in good health and CMV-seronegative. For the CDR3, the DNA is TGTGCCAGTAGTATTTTGGGGGGAGACATTCAGTACTTC. This sequence encodes CASSILGGDIQYF. The full variable domain, rest sourced from reference TRBV19 and TRBJ2-4, is DGGITQSPKYLFRKEGQNVTLSCEQNLNHDAMYWYRQDPGQGLRLIYYSQIVNDFQKGDIAEGYSVSREKKESFPLTVTSAQKNPTAFYLCASSILGGDIQYFGAGTRLSVL.